The T cell receptor (beta chain) described here comes from a study of cytomegalovirus exposure and HLA in healthy donors. Study-level results: The dataset shows that most TCR sequences were rare, while some public TCRs occurred in many donors.

This CDR3 has 17 residues. V lost 1 base to trimming and J lost 1 base; unmatched junction nucleotides: 4. The germline CDR1 and CDR2 sequences are SGHTA and FQGTGA. A few counts support this clone. The antigen remains unidentified. It was with 60 Vbeta and 13 Jbeta primers that the PCR ran. Using immunoSEQ multiplex PCR, the repertoire was profiled, and TCRdb retains in-frame clones only, with some absent. In the table there are about 130,000 clones, around 70% of which are singletons. What was sequenced was PBMCs. The rearrangement uses TRBV7-3 and TRBJ2-2; 9 bases line up with TRBD2. The sequence came from a woman aged 60 to 75 in good health and CMV-seropositive. CDR3 in amino acids: CASSLSPTSGNTGELFF. In DNA, the CDR3 is TGTGCCAGCAGCTTAAGCCCGACTAGCGGGAACACCGGGGAGCTGTTTTTT.